The present T cell receptor beta chain was sequenced within a study of long-term antiretroviral therapy in people with HIV. Study summary: Samples from the earliest time points predate the 2015 immediate-ART recommendation by about a decade.

About this clone itself: Its target is not known.

An immunoSEQ assay, version v3.0, was performed at survey level. TCRdb keeps only in-frame clones here, not all; method: immunoSEQ multiplex PCR. The data hold around 19,000 clones, with about 78% observed a single time. General study points: CDR3 lengths in HIV samples spanned a narrower range than controls. There were no data on ART adherence, viral resistance or therapy changes, a gap that limits inferences about post-ART repertoire changes.

With V trimmed by 1 base and J by 4 bases, 10 bases remained unmatched. The germline gives CDR1 SGHDN, CDR2 FVKESK. The CDR3 totals 17 residues. Samples held roughly 0.85-11 million cryopreserved PBMC, and DNA extraction followed. The specimen comprised unsorted PBMCs, sampled 0.3 years after starting antiretroviral therapy. The chain links TRBV14 to TRBJ2-5, with TRBD2 matching 9 bases. The source is a woman in her forties or fifties with HIV. The CDR3 DNA reads TGTGCCAGCAGCCAAGCCCTTCCGAGCGGGGGGTTAGAGACCCAGTACTTC. This sequence encodes CASSQALPSGGLETQYF.